This passage covers 32 T cell receptor beta chains from one sample sequenced in a study of CD4 T cells in relation to SARS-CoV-2 and coronaviruses. Before the COVID-19 pandemic, during about 2010-2018, CD4+ T cells were taken from unexposed donors. The cells were cultured for less than twelve days before CD4+ T cells were isolated. Their cognate antigens are unknown. The method was immunoSEQ multiplex PCR; TCRdb's version includes in-frame clones alone and lacks a portion of them. Of 20,000 to 25,000 clones in the sample, less than 85% were seen once. The sequenced sample consisted of CD4+ T cells from PBMCs, cultured in vitro. The receptors here all came from a human donor in good health.

The chain carries TRBV7-8 and TRBJ2-5; D is possibly TRBD2 (5 bases). Germline V gene sequence: CDR1 SGHVS, CDR2 FQNEAQ. The V gene lost 1 base and the J gene lost 2 bases, with 8 bases spanning the gap. The CDR3 loop spans 14 amino acids. This chain's CDR3 is CASSLERVQETQYF. CDR3 DNA sequence: TGTGCCAGCAGCTTAGAGAGGGTACAAGAGACCCAGTACTTC.

This clone showed up just a few times. The V gene is TRBV9, the J gene TRBJ2-7; D not certain. CDR1 is SGDLS and CDR2 is YYNGEE in the germline V gene. Trimming left V 2 bases short and J 0 bases short, with 15 bases between. This CDR3 spans 16 amino acids. The CDR3 is CASSVGLGADSYEQYF. The CDR3 region has the DNA TGTGCCAGCAGCGTGGGGTTGGGTGCCGACTCCTACGAGCAGTACTTC.

V and J are TRBV27 and TRBJ2-5; D might be TRBD1 (5 bases). Between the trimmed V and J ends, which lost 5 bases and 5 bases, there was a span of 18 bases. The CDR3 contains 15 residues. Germline CDR1 and CDR2: MNHEY and SMNVEV (reference sequence). The CDR3 spells CASSPTTVMGETQYF. In DNA, the CDR3 is TGTGCCAGCAGTCCTACGACAGTGATGGGGGAGACCCAGTACTTC.

V gene TRBV27 combines with J gene TRBJ1-1; maybe TRBD1 (5 bases). CDR1 and CDR2 (germline): MNHEY, SMNVEV (reference sequence). With 4 bases removed from V and 0 bases from J, the gap between germline ends came to 9 bases. The CDR3 has 14 residues. The CDR3 loop reads CASSWDGMNTEAFF. CDR3 DNA sequence: TGTGCCAGCAGTTGGGACGGCATGAACACTGAAGCTTTCTTT.

In regard to this clone: One end of the junction fails to match germline, which may point to a read error. The chain uses TRBV6-2 or TRBV6-3 and TRBJ1-5; perhaps TRBD1 as D (5 bases). This CDR3 has 14 amino acids. Germline V CDR1 and CDR2: MNHEY, SVGEGT. The CDR3 DNA follows: TGTGCCATCAGTCGGGGGGGAGAGGCTCAGCCCCAGCATTTT. Its translation: CAISRGGEAQPQHF.

The rearrangement uses TRBV11-2 and TRBJ2-3; the match to TRBD2 covers 14 bases. Germline loops: CDR1 SGHAT, CDR2 FQNNGV. This CDR3 has 16 amino acids. J was trimmed by 5 bases and V by 2 bases; bases with no gene match: 3. The chain's CDR3 is CASSLRLAGGVDTQYF. The CDR3 DNA is TGTGCCAGCAGCTTACGACTAGCGGGAGGGGTAGATACGCAGTATTTT.

The chain links TRBV27 to TRBJ2-1; 7 nucleotides line up with TRBD1. The CDR3 extends over 15 amino acids. Unmatched junction bases numbered 9, after V lost 2 bases and J lost 8 bases. Looked up from germline, CDR1 is MNHEY and CDR2 is SMNVEV (reference sequence). DNA of the CDR3: TGTGCCAGCAGTTTAGAGGGCAGGGGGACGGATGAGCAGTTCTTC. Its protein is CASSLEGRGTDEQFF.

The chain uses TRBV3-1 (or the pseudogene TRBV3-2) and TRBJ2-2; TRBD2 is a possible D gene (5 bases). Trimming removed 0 bases at V and 3 bases at J, with 8 bases between. Germline V gives CDR1 LGHDT, CDR2 YNNKEL (reference sequence). The CDR3 is made up of 15 amino acids. The CDR3 bases are TGTGCCAGCAGCCAAGATTTGCGGGACACCGGGGAGCTGTTTTTT. It is translated as CASSQDLRDTGELFF.

The gene calls are TRBV6-6 and TRBJ2-5, with 8 nucleotides matching TRBD1. Per the germline V gene, CDR1 is MNHNY and CDR2 is SVGAGI (reference sequence). The CDR3 is 12 amino acids. CDR3 in DNA: TGTGCGACAGGGGAGTACCAAGAGACCCAGTACTTC. This translates into CATGEYQETQYF.

This clone was found once. The chain links TRBV3-1 (or the pseudogene TRBV3-2) to TRBJ2-3, with 7 bases that match TRBD2. The CDR3 runs 15 residues. Germline CDR1 and CDR2: LGHDT and YNNKEL (reference sequence). J gave up 10 bases and V 0 bases, and 10 bases lay outside the gene matches. The chain's CDR3 is CASSQDGLAERPQYF. The CDR3 nucleotides are TGTGCCAGCAGCCAAGATGGCCTAGCGGAGAGGCCGCAGTATTTT.

The chain uses TRBV19 and TRBJ2-1; D gene ambiguous. In germline, CDR1 is LNHDA, CDR2 SQIVND (reference sequence). The V end lost 2 bases, the J end lost 0 bases, and 11 bases lay between the germline ends. The CDR3 is 16 amino acids. As DNA, the CDR3 is TGTGCCAGTAGTATAATTGAGGCTAACTCCTACAATGAGCAGTTCTTC. Translated: CASSIIEANSYNEQFF.

J is TRBJ2-3 and V is TRBV7-3; 9 positions match TRBD2. Per germline, CDR1 SGHTA and CDR2 FQGTGA. This CDR3 contains 16 residues. The V segment lost 5 bases and the J segment 0 bases; nucleotides outside the gene matches: 6. The CDR3 DNA is TGTGCCAGCAGCCCCTTTGCGGGAGGGAGCACAGATACGCAGTATTTT. Translation: CASSPFAGGSTDTQYF. Variable domain in full (rest from reference TRBV7-3 and TRBJ2-3): GAGVSQTPSNKVTEKGKYVELRCDPISGHTALYWYRQSLGQGPEFLIYFQGTGAADDSGLPNDRFFAVRPEGSVSTLKIQRTERGDSAVYLCASSPFAGGSTDTQYFGPGTRLTVL.

This sequence joins TRBV19 and TRBJ1-3; no firm D call. The CDR3 contains 17 residues. Germline lookup yields CDR1 LNHDA and CDR2 SQIVND (reference sequence). V lost 6 bases to trimming and J lost 0 bases, with 18 bases between them. CDR3 DNA: TGTGCCAGTAGCCCTTCCGGGCAGCCTATCTCTGGAAACACCATATATTTT. It specifies CASSPSGQPISGNTIYF.

The chain joins TRBV9 to TRBJ2-5; 10 nucleotides agree with TRBD1. J was trimmed by 4 bases and V by 0 bases; bases with no gene match: 9. Germline assignment: CDR1 SGDLS and CDR2 YYNGEE. CDR3 length equals 17 residues. Here the CDR3 DNA reads TGTGCCAGCAGCGTAGGACAGGGGGCGATGGCGGTAGAGACCCAGTACTTC. This codes for CASSVGQGAMAVETQYF.

This rearrangement joins TRBV2 to TRBJ2-1, with D perhaps TRBD2 (7 bases). Germline CDR1 reads SNHLY; CDR2 reads FYNNEI. The ends were cut back, 3 bases at V and 8 bases at J, with 17 bases in the middle. There are 15 residues in the CDR3. CDR3 nucleotide sequence: TGTGCCAGCAGTGACTCGGGGGGCCGGGATGATGAGCAGTTCTTC. This gives the protein CASSDSGGRDDEQFF.

In this sample, this clone turned up a few times. The rearrangement links TRBV5-3 to TRBJ1-1, with no clear D. TRBV5-3 qualifies as an ORF whose function is uncertain. Trimming removed 3 bases at V and 6 bases at J, with 6 bases between. CDR3 length: 11 amino acids. The DNA of the CDR3 is TGTGCCAGAAGCTGGTGGCCTGAAGCTTTCTTT. The encoded protein is CARSWWPEAFF.

The chain carries TRBV4-1 and TRBJ2-3; TRBD2 matches at 14 bases. CDR1 is MGHRA, CDR2 YSYEKL, per germline. The CDR3 contains 17 residues. The trim removed 3 bases at V and 3 bases at J, leaving 5 bases unmatched. DNA for the CDR3: TGCGCCAGCAGCCAGCCCGGGACTAGCGGGAGAACAGATACGCAGTATTTT. This gives the protein CASSQPGTSGRTDTQYF.

This clone occurred a few times. The chain is built from TRBV6-5 and TRBJ1-3; D gene uncertain. Looked up from germline, CDR1 is MNHEY and CDR2 is SVGAGI. Trimming left V 6 bases short and J 4 bases short, with 16 bases between. There are 15 residues in the CDR3. The CDR3 DNA sequence: TGTGCCAGCAGCGTATCGTATCCTACCGGAAACACCATATATTTT. Translating gives CASSVSYPTGNTIYF.

This chain joins TRBV4-1 and TRBJ1-2; TRBD1 might be the D (5 bases). The CDR3 contains 17 residues. Trimming stripped 0 bases from V and 5 bases from J, with 19 bases between. Germline V gene lookup returns CDR1 MGHRA and CDR2 YSYEKL. The CDR3 DNA reads as TGCGCCAGCAGCCAAGATACGGGACGGATGGGTGAATATGGCTACACCTTC. It is translated as CASSQDTGRMGEYGYTF.

The gene calls are TRBV3-1 (or the pseudogene TRBV3-2) and TRBJ1-5; the D is unclear. CDR1 and CDR2 (germline): LGHDT, YNNKEL (reference sequence). V was pared by 0 bases and J by 2 bases, with 8 bases between. CDR3 length: 15 residues. The CDR3 here is CASSQDSTRNQPQHF. The CDR3 DNA is TGTGCCAGCAGCCAAGATTCTACGCGCAATCAGCCCCAGCATTTT.

This chain connects TRBV2 to TRBJ2-7; 7 nucleotides agree with TRBD1. The CDR3 has 14 residues. Trimming removed 7 bases from V and 0 bases from J; junction bases left unmatched: 6. CDR1 is SNHLY and CDR2 is FYNNEI in the germline V gene. The CDR3 loop is CASTQDRYSYEQYF. The CDR3 nucleotides are TGTGCCAGCACCCAGGACAGGTACTCCTACGAGCAGTACTTC. The complete variable domain, with remaining parts taken from reference TRBV2 and TRBJ2-7, reads EPEVTQTPSHQVTQMGQEVILRCVPISNHLYFYWYRQILGQKVEFLVSFYNNEISEKSEIFDDQFSVERPDGSNFTLKIRSTKLEDSAMYFCASTQDRYSYEQYFGPGTRLTVT.

The rearrangement joins TRBV7-2 to TRBJ2-7; maybe TRBD1 (6 bases). The V end was cut by 5 bases, the J end by 0 bases, with 14 bases between. This CDR3 comprises 15 residues. CDR1 and CDR2 from the germline V gene are SGHTA and FQGNSA. The CDR3 DNA follows: TGTGCCAGCAGCCGTACAGGGACGAGCTCCTACGAGCAGTACTTC. Residues: CASSRTGTSSYEQYF.

In its sample, this clone was seen a few times. The J gene is TRBJ2-7, the V gene TRBV20-1, with D possibly being TRBD2 (6 bases). The CDR3 extends over 15 amino acids. V lost 3 bases and J lost 2, with 17 bases in between. Germline values: CDR1 DFQATT, CDR2 SNEGSKA (reference sequence). The CDR3 spells CSASPVVGGAYEQYF. DNA for the CDR3: TGCAGTGCTAGTCCTGTGGTAGGCGGGGCCTACGAGCAGTACTTC.

The count of this clone is one. V usage is TRBV10-1 and J usage is TRBJ2-7; tentatively, D is TRBD1 (6 bases). In germline, CDR1 is WNHNN, CDR2 SYGVQD (reference sequence). V was pared by 4 bases and J by 5 bases, with 12 bases between. The length of the CDR3 is 13 residues. The CDR3 spells CASSVTGSNEQYF. DNA of the CDR3: TGCGCCAGCAGTGTAACAGGGTCGAACGAGCAGTACTTC.

This chain links TRBV10-3 with TRBJ2-7; tentatively, D is TRBD1 (6 bases). From germline, CDR1 is ENHRY and CDR2 SYGVKD. V shed 7 bases and J shed 3 bases, with 13 bases lying between them. The CDR3 contains 13 residues. CDR3 DNA sequence: TGTGCCATCACCACAGGGCCAAACTACGAGCAGTACTTC. It codes for CAITTGPNYEQYF.

This chain joins TRBV4-1 and TRBJ1-6, with no clear D. The germline CDR1 and CDR2 sequences are MGHRA and YSYEKL. This CDR3 has 15 residues. V was trimmed by 1 base and J by 4 bases, leaving 8 bases between them. The CDR3 spells CASSQGTSYNSPLHF. For the CDR3, the DNA is TGCGCCAGCAGCCAAGGCACATCTTATAATTCACCCCTCCACTTT.

This clone was counted a few times. The rearrangement links TRBV12-3 or TRBV12-4 to TRBJ1-3; D is ambiguous. The V end lost 4 bases, the J end lost 4 bases, and 2 bases lay between the germline ends. The CDR3 is 11 amino acids. This chain's CDR3 is CASSSGNTIYF. The CDR3 DNA reads as TGTGCCAGCAGTTCGGGAAACACCATATATTTT.

The chain couples TRBV12-3 or TRBV12-4 to TRBJ2-2; D is ambiguous. V lost 5 bases and J lost 5, with 9 bases in between. The CDR3 totals 13 residues. CDR3 protein: CASSRTATGELFF. CDR3 nucleotides: TGTGCCAGCAGTAGAACGGCGACCGGGGAGCTGTTTTTT.

The J gene is TRBJ1-5, the V gene TRBV5-5, with D unresolved. Per germline, CDR1 SGHKS and CDR2 YYEKEE (reference sequence). This CDR3 is built from 14 residues. Trimming removed 2 bases at V and 3 bases at J, with 9 bases between. The CDR3 DNA reads TGTGCCAGCAGCTTACGGCCGCACAATCAGCCCCAGCATTTT. Encoded protein: CASSLRPHNQPQHF. The variable domain in full, with the rest retrieved from reference TRBV5-5 and TRBJ1-5, is DAGVTQSPTHLIKTRGQQVTLRCSPISGHKSVSWYQQVLGQGPQFIFQYYEKEERGRGNFPDRFSARQFPNYSSELNVNALLLGDSALYLCASSLRPHNQPQHFGDGTRLSIL.

CDR3 nucleotides: TGTGCCAGTAGTACCAGAACAGGGGGCCGGACTGAAGCTTTCTTT. Its protein is CASSTRTGGRTEAFF. The chain joins TRBV19 to TRBJ1-1; 9 bases agree with TRBD1. The trim removed 4 bases at V and 5 bases at J, leaving 8 bases unmatched. The CDR3 sequence is 15 residues long. Per the germline V gene, CDR1 is LNHDA and CDR2 is SQIVND (reference sequence).

V gene TRBV11-2 combines with J gene TRBJ2-2; 7 positions match TRBD1. Germline CDR1 and CDR2: SGHAT and FQNNGV. The CDR3 is 16 amino acids. The V and J ends lost 6 bases and 1 base, in that order; junction bases with no gene match: 8. The CDR3 is CASSSIRDRNTGELFF. CDR3 coding DNA: TGTGCCAGCAGTTCGATCCGGGACAGGAACACCGGGGAGCTGTTTTTT.

The V call is TRBV5-1, the J call TRBJ2-7; TRBD2 matches 7 bases. Trimming removed 2 bases from V and 3 bases from J; junction bases left unmatched: 11. Germline CDR1 is SGHRS and CDR2 is YFSETQ. CDR3 size: 16 residues. The CDR3 DNA reads as TGCGCCAGCAGCTTATCGGGAGGCCCGAACGGCTACGAGCAGTACTTC. Amino acid sequence: CASSLSGGPNGYEQYF.